The 29 T cell receptor beta chains reported below all come from one sample, sequenced in a study of radiation and T cells in renal cell carcinoma. TCRdb keeps only in-frame clones here, not all; method: immunoSEQ multiplex PCR. The sample yields roughly 78,000 clones, 82% seen once. As for time point: blood 2 weeks post-SBRT. The treatment: 15 Gy SBRT to primary tumor, nephrectomy 4 weeks later. The sample consisted of blood, taken from a patient whose treatment included radiotherapy and nephrectomy. The receptors originated from a man aged 55 to 70 with renal cell carcinoma.

The chain recombines TRBV14 with TRBJ2-5; 9 bases align to TRBD1. The CDR3 has 15 residues. J gave up 5 bases and V 6 bases, and 10 bases lay outside the gene matches. Germline CDR1 is SGHDN and CDR2 is FVKESK. As DNA, the CDR3 is TGTGCCAGCAGATTGTCGGGACAGGGTCGGGAGACCCAGTACTTC. Residues: CASRLSGQGRETQYF.

The V gene is TRBV11-2, the J gene TRBJ2-7; D gene ambiguous. Germline V gene data show CDR1 as SGHAT and CDR2 as FQNNGV. V shed 4 bases and J shed 2 bases, with 12 bases lying between them. The CDR3 is 14 residues long. CDR3 amino acids: CASSSVTHPYEQYF. The CDR3 DNA reads as TGTGCCAGCAGCTCCGTTACGCACCCCTACGAGCAGTACTTC. Full variable domain (missing parts from reference TRBV11-2 and TRBJ2-7): EAGVAQSPRYKIIEKRQSVAFWCNPISGHATLYWYQQILGQGPKLLIQFQNNGVVDDSQLPKDRFSAERLKGVDSTLKIQPAKLEDSAVYLCASSSVTHPYEQYFGPGTRLTVT.

This clone occurred once. V usage is TRBV11-3 and J usage is TRBJ2-1; possibly TRBD2 for D (5 bases). There are 15 residues in the CDR3. The germline CDR1 and CDR2 sequences are SGHNT and YENEEA. V lost 4 bases, J lost 2 bases, and 12 bases lay in between. The DNA for the CDR3 is TGTGCCAGCAGCTACCCGAGGGCTGCCTACAATGAGCAGTTCTTC. Translated, it gives CASSYPRAAYNEQFF.

The CDR3 nucleotides are TGCGCCAGCAGCTTGGCCCGGCAGTACAATGAGCAGTTCTTC. This gives the protein CASSLARQYNEQFF. This chain connects TRBV5-1 to TRBJ2-1; D is unresolved. Trimming left V 0 bases short and J 4 bases short, with 8 bases between. The V gene's germline CDR1 is SGHRS and CDR2 YFSETQ. The CDR3 sequence is 14 residues long.

A note on this clone: The same CDR3 can be traced to other DNA sequences in this sample. This chain connects TRBV5-1 to TRBJ1-5; 7 bases map to TRBD1. Losses at the gene ends were 2 bases for V and 3 bases for J; bases not matched to a gene: 2. The V gene's germline CDR1 is SGHRS and CDR2 YFSETQ. The CDR3 runs 14 residues. In DNA, the CDR3 is TGCGCCAGCAGCTTCGGGACAGACAATCAGCCCCAGCATTTT. Translation gives CASSFGTDNQPQHF.

The J gene is TRBJ2-5, the V gene TRBV11-2; D uncertain. Between the trimmed V and J ends, which lost 1 base and 6 bases, there was a span of 9 bases. Germline V CDR1 and CDR2: SGHAT, FQNNGV. The CDR3 covers 13 residues. CDR3 region: CASSLVAGKTQYF. CDR3 sequence (DNA): TGTGCCAGCAGCTTAGTAGCAGGAAAGACCCAGTACTTC.

There are a few counts of this clone. This chain connects TRBV6-5 to TRBJ1-2; D remains ambiguous. The length of the CDR3 is 15 residues. Germline V lookup: CDR1 MNHEY, CDR2 SVGAGI. V lost 6 bases and J lost 8, with 22 bases in between. The CDR3 region is CASRSTLSGLGGYTF. In DNA, the CDR3 is TGTGCCAGCAGAAGCACCCTGAGTGGTTTGGGGGGCTACACCTTC.

This chain uses TRBV12-5 with TRBJ2-3; 8 nucleotides match TRBD2. Looked up from germline, CDR1 is LGHNT and CDR2 is FRNRAP. This CDR3 comprises 16 residues. Unmatched junction bases numbered 11, after V lost 5 bases and J lost 4 bases. CDR3 residues: CASGPTGTSDADTQYF. DNA of the CDR3: TGTGCTAGTGGTCCCACCGGGACTAGTGACGCAGATACGCAGTATTTT.

V and J are TRBV5-4 and TRBJ2-1; 8 bases align to TRBD1. This CDR3 has 14 residues. Germline CDR1 reads SGHNT; CDR2 reads YYREEE (reference sequence). V gave up 1 base and J gave up 6 bases; unmatched junction bases: 3. In DNA form, the CDR3 reads TGTGCCAGCAGCTTGCCAGGGGGCCTCAATGAGCAGTTCTTC. Amino acid sequence: CASSLPGGLNEQFF.

The rearrangement uses TRBV10-3 and TRBJ2-5; D gene unclear. CDR3 size: 13 residues. V was clipped by 6 bases and J by 1 base, with 9 bases between them. Germline V gene lookup returns CDR1 ENHRY and CDR2 SYGVKD. CDR3 protein: CAIRPGSQETQYF. The CDR3 DNA reads as TGTGCCATCAGGCCGGGCTCCCAAGAGACCCAGTACTTC.

This sequence joins TRBV10-2 and TRBJ2-2; 11 bases align to TRBD2. The CDR3 is 14 residues long. Germline V CDR1 and CDR2: WSHSY, SAAADI. V shed 3 bases and J 7 bases; nucleotides not matched to a gene: 1. The CDR3 nucleotides are TGCGCCAGCAGTGAACTAGCGGGAGTCGGGGAGCTGTTTTTT. This encodes CASSELAGVGELFF.

This sequence joins TRBV11-3 and TRBJ2-2; 13 bases match TRBD2. This CDR3 is built from 18 residues. Germline V gives CDR1 SGHNT, CDR2 YENEEA. V lost 5 bases, J lost 2 bases, and 8 bases stayed unmatched. CDR3 nucleotide sequence: TGTGCCAGCAGCCCTCCGGGACTAGCGGGACCCAACACCGGGGAGCTGTTTTTT. Residues: CASSPPGLAGPNTGELFF.

V gene TRBV30 combines with J gene TRBJ1-2; the D is unclear. V was shortened by 3 bases and J by 0 bases, with 17 bases between the two germline ends. CDR3 size: 16 residues. Germline values: CDR1 GTSNPN, CDR2 SVGIG (reference sequence). As DNA, the CDR3 is TGTGCCTGGAGCGAGTATCCTGAAACACCTAACTATGGCTACACCTTC. Translated, it gives CAWSEYPETPNYGYTF.

The chain carries TRBV27 and TRBJ2-7; the D gene is possibly TRBD1 (6 bases). Per germline, CDR1 MNHEY and CDR2 SMNVEV (reference sequence). The V end lost 1 base, the J end lost 5 bases, and 12 bases lay between the germline ends. The CDR3 sequence is 14 residues long. In DNA, the CDR3 is TGTGCCAGCAGTTTATTGGGGGACATCCACGAGCAGTACTTC. Protein sequence: CASSLLGDIHEQYF.

This chain links TRBV6-5 with TRBJ1-1; TRBD1 aligns across 7 bases. Germline CDR1 and CDR2: MNHEY and SVGAGI. CDR3 length: 15 residues. Germline trimming cut 5 bases from V and 3 bases from J; bases unmatched to any gene: 9. CDR3 sequence: CASSTDRQGYTEAFF. The CDR3 DNA sequence: TGTGCCAGCAGTACGGATAGACAGGGCTACACTGAAGCTTTCTTT.

The rearrangement uses TRBV6-4 and TRBJ2-3; 8 bases are a match to TRBD2. J lost 6 bases, V lost 6 bases, and 8 bases had no gene match. Germline CDR1 and CDR2: MRHNA and SNTAGT. The CDR3 is 14 amino acids. The CDR3 coding sequence is TGTGCCAGCAGCCACGGGACTAGAGGCGATACGCAGTATTTT. This translates into CASSHGTRGDTQYF.

J is TRBJ2-2 and V is TRBV6-5; D may be TRBD1 or TRBD2 (6 bases each). Trimming removed 11 bases from V and 3 bases from J, with 16 bases in between. The CDR3 is 14 amino acids. Looked up from germline, CDR1 is MNHEY and CDR2 is SVGAGI. The CDR3 loop reads CAVLEEGDTGELFF. DNA of the CDR3: TGTGCCGTCCTCGAGGAGGGGGACACCGGGGAGCTGTTTTTT.

CDR3 in amino acids: CASSLEPSGGANEQFF. The CDR3 region has the DNA TGCGCCAGCAGCTTGGAACCATCGGGAGGAGCCAATGAGCAGTTCTTC. The chain couples TRBV5-1 to TRBJ2-1, with 7 bases that match TRBD2. The CDR3 is made up of 16 amino acids. The V and J ends lost 0 bases and 6 bases, in that order; junction bases with no gene match: 9. CDR1 and CDR2 from the germline V gene are SGHRS and YFSETQ.

The chain couples TRBV29-1 to TRBJ2-4; 9 nucleotides align to TRBD2. This CDR3 has 13 amino acids. With V trimmed by 7 bases and J by 4 bases, 5 bases remained unmatched. The V gene's germline CDR1 is SQVTM and CDR2 ANQGSEA. In nucleotides, the CDR3 is TGCAGCGCTCTAGCGGGGAGAAAAAACATTCAGTACTTC. Translation gives CSALAGRKNIQYF.

To note about this clone: Within the sample, other DNA sequences also encode this same CDR3. V and J are TRBV5-1 and TRBJ2-1; tentative D call: TRBD1 (6 bases). Per the germline V gene, CDR1 is SGHRS and CDR2 is YFSETQ. CDR3 length: 16 residues. Trimming took 0 bases from V and 0 from J, leaving 10 bases between them. CDR3 nucleotide sequence: TGCGCCAGCAGCTTGGTTGGGGGCAGCTCCTACAATGAGCAGTTCTTC. Residues: CASSLVGGSSYNEQFF.

Concerning this clone itself: Other DNA variants within this sample encode the same CDR3. The chain has TRBV5-1 and TRBJ1-4; 7 nucleotides align to TRBD1. The germline CDR1 and CDR2 sequences are SGHRS and YFSETQ. With V trimmed by 2 bases and J by 6 bases, 7 bases remained unmatched. The CDR3 is 15 amino acids. CDR3 residues: CASSFYSGGDEKLFF. DNA for the CDR3: TGCGCCAGCAGCTTCTATTCAGGGGGGGATGAAAAACTGTTTTTT.

The rearrangement links TRBV29-1 to TRBJ2-1; no clear D gene. The V gene's germline CDR1 is SQVTM and CDR2 ANQGSEA. This CDR3 has 12 amino acids. With 8 bases removed from V and 3 bases from J, the gap between germline ends came to 11 bases. CDR3 in amino acids: CSLLRGYNEQFF. CDR3 nucleotides: TGCAGCCTGCTTCGCGGCTACAATGAGCAGTTCTTC.

This rearrangement joins TRBV19 to TRBJ2-6, with D perhaps TRBD2 (5 bases). Germline-derived CDR1 and CDR2 are LNHDA and SQIVND (reference sequence). Trimming left V 5 bases short and J 0 bases short, with 11 bases between. CDR3 length: 16 residues. CDR3: CASSLEAYSGANVLTF. The CDR3 DNA reads TGTGCCAGTAGTTTGGAGGCCTACTCTGGGGCCAACGTCCTGACTTTC.

The rearrangement uses TRBV27 and TRBJ1-1, with TRBD1 as a possible D gene (5 bases). The CDR3 is 15 amino acids. The germline gives CDR1 MNHEY, CDR2 SMNVEV (reference sequence). Trimming stripped 6 bases from V and 1 base from J, with 15 bases between. CDR3 bases: TGTGCCAGCAGCCACCGCGGCGGGGGGAACACTGAAGCTTTCTTT. This encodes CASSHRGGGNTEAFF.

This clone was counted only a few times. The chain employs TRBV9 and TRBJ2-7; TRBD2 might be the D (7 bases). CDR1 and CDR2 (germline): SGDLS, YYNGEE. The CDR3 is made up of 15 amino acids. V was trimmed by 4 bases and J by 3 bases, leaving 17 bases between them. CDR3 protein: CASSSRGGPFYEQYF. The CDR3 DNA is TGTGCCAGCAGCTCGAGGGGGGGGCCCTTCTACGAGCAGTACTTC. Full variable domain (remainder filled in from reference TRBV9 and TRBJ2-7): DSGVTQTPKHLITATGQRVTLRCSPRSGDLSVYWYQQSLDQGLQFLIQYYNGEERAKGNILERFSAQQFPDLHSELNLSSLELGDSALYFCASSSRGGPFYEQYFGPGTRLTVT.

Here the CDR3 reads CASSLGEGRGEAFF. DNA for the CDR3: TGCGCCAGCAGCTTGGGGGAGGGACGGGGTGAAGCTTTCTTT. This chain uses TRBV5-1 with TRBJ1-1; possible D gene TRBD1, 5 bases. CDR1 is SGHRS and CDR2 is YFSETQ in the germline V gene. There are 14 residues in the CDR3. The ends were cut back, 0 bases at V and 7 bases at J, with 13 bases in the middle.

The chain combines TRBV11-2 with TRBJ2-3; TRBD2 agrees at 9 bases. The CDR3 consists of 18 residues. Germline assignment: CDR1 SGHAT and CDR2 FQNNGV. The V segment lost 5 bases and the J segment 6 bases; nucleotides outside the gene matches: 18. The CDR3 sequence is CASSPGGVAGVYQDTQYF. The DNA of the CDR3 is TGTGCCAGCAGCCCTGGGGGGGTAGCGGGAGTTTATCAGGATACGCAGTATTTT.

This rearrangement joins TRBV27 to TRBJ1-2; no clear D gene. The germline CDR1 and CDR2 sequences are MNHEY and SMNVEV (reference sequence). Trimming took off 1 base at V and 8 bases at J, with 14 bases between the two ends. The CDR3 consists of 14 residues. CDR3: CASSLFRSYGGYTF. As DNA, the CDR3 is TGTGCCAGCAGTTTATTCCGGAGTTACGGGGGCTACACCTTC.

The chain is built from TRBV7-9 and TRBJ2-3; possibly TRBD2 for D (6 bases). The CDR3 runs to 18 residues. CDR1 is SEHNR and CDR2 is FQNEAQ in the germline V gene (reference sequence). V was clipped by 1 base and J by 0 bases, with 17 bases between them. The CDR3 coding sequence is TGTGCCAGCAGCTTAGTGACGGGGGATTTAACTAGCACAGATACGCAGTATTTT. Translation gives CASSLVTGDLTSTDTQYF.